These 28 T cell receptor beta chains share one sample of origin, sequenced in a study of beta chain features in type 1 diabetes. Sequenced material consisted of expressed TCRB transcripts (all of the isolated RNA was reverse transcribed). Here immunoSEQ multiplex PCR was the method, and the copy in TCRdb shows in-frame clones only, minus some. The sample carries over 100,000 clones, 40% recorded once. Input material: stem cell memory CD4+ T cells from blood. The receptors come from a woman aged 18-29 years in good health.

This clone has a handful of counts. The chain is built from TRBV7-2 and TRBJ2-2; TRBD1 agrees at 8 bases. Germline values: CDR1 SGHTA, CDR2 FQGNSA. This CDR3 region has 14 residues. V was clipped by 4 bases and J by 6 bases; unmatched bases: 4. In nucleotides, the CDR3 is TGTGCCAGCAGCTCCAGGGGGCGTGCCGGGGAGCTGTTTTTT. Encoded protein: CASSSRGRAGELFF.

The V call is TRBV28, the J call TRBJ2-7; 8 bases line up with TRBD2. Germline V gives CDR1 MDHEN, CDR2 SYDVKM. Unmatched junction bases numbered 10, after V lost 6 bases and J lost 0 bases. The CDR3 is 16 amino acids. The CDR3 DNA reads TGTGCCAGCAGCCCCAGACTAGCGAAGAGCTCCTACGAGCAGTACTTC. Protein sequence: CASSPRLAKSSYEQYF.

The genes are TRBV4-3 and TRBJ1-5, with TRBD1 identical over 10 bases. CDR1 is LGHNA, CDR2 YSLEER, per germline. V dropped 0 bases and J dropped 7; count of bases not matched to a gene: 3. The CDR3 is 15 residues long. The CDR3 loop is CASSQDDRGLQPQHF. The CDR3 bases are TGCGCCAGCAGCCAAGACGACAGGGGGCTCCAGCCCCAGCATTTT.

This clone was seen more than once but under ten times. The chain joins TRBV7-9 to TRBJ2-3; 8 positions agree with TRBD1. From germline, CDR1 is SEHNR and CDR2 FQNEAQ (reference sequence). The CDR3 extends over 16 amino acids. Unmatched junction bases numbered 12, after V lost 4 bases and J lost 6 bases. The CDR3 protein is CASSSRPVRGRDTQYF. The CDR3 nucleotides are TGTGCCAGCAGCTCCCGTCCAGTCAGGGGGCGTGATACGCAGTATTTT.

The chain recombines TRBV27 with TRBJ2-7; 11 bases map to TRBD2. This CDR3 spans 14 amino acids. Germline lookup yields CDR1 MNHEY and CDR2 SMNVEV (reference sequence). With V trimmed by 6 bases and J by 2 bases, 3 bases remained unmatched. CDR3 nucleotides: TGTGCCAGCAGCCCTAGCGGGGGGCCCTACGAGCAGTACTTC. Its translation is CASSPSGGPYEQYF.

This clone was seen a few times. The rearrangement links TRBV7-9 to TRBJ1-5; 7 bases are shared with TRBD1. J gave up 11 bases and V 5 bases, and 12 bases lay outside the gene matches. The CDR3 extends over 14 amino acids. Germline CDR1 and CDR2: SEHNR and FQNEAQ (reference sequence). CDR3 DNA sequence: TGTGCCAGCAGCCCAGGACAGGCCCTAGGGGCCCAGCATTTT. Its translation: CASSPGQALGAQHF.

This clone was observed a few times. The genes are TRBV2 and TRBJ2-5; D uncertain. With 6 bases removed from V and 3 bases from J, the gap between germline ends came to 8 bases. CDR1 SNHLY and CDR2 FYNNEI come from the germline V gene. The CDR3 consists of 12 residues. DNA of the CDR3: TGTGCCAGCAGCGATTACAAAGAGACCCAGTACTTC. It is translated as CASSDYKETQYF.

The gene calls are TRBV28 and TRBJ2-7, with a tentative D call TRBD2 (6 bases). This CDR3 is 15 amino acids long. Germline loops: CDR1 MDHEN, CDR2 SYDVKM. V was clipped by 6 bases and J by 1 base, with 16 bases between them. CDR3 DNA: TGTGCCAGCAGCCGTCGGCCTCGGGGGTCCTACGAGCAGTACTTC. It specifies CASSRRPRGSYEQYF.

The chain couples TRBV7-9 to TRBJ2-7, with 13 bases identical to TRBD2. The CDR3 has 17 residues. The V and J ends lost 3 bases and 6 bases, in that order; junction bases with no gene match: 11. Germline values: CDR1 SEHNR, CDR2 FQNEAQ (reference sequence). The CDR3 DNA sequence: TGTGCCAGCAGCTTTTCTTGGACTAGCGGGAGTACAGGCGAGCAGTACTTC. This sequence encodes CASSFSWTSGSTGEQYF.

This clone was counted only a few times. The chain recombines TRBV11-1 with TRBJ2-1, with 7 bases identical to TRBD2. Germline loops: CDR1 SGHAT, CDR2 FQDESV (reference sequence). The CDR3 length is 16 residues. V was clipped by 0 bases and J by 3 bases; unmatched bases: 5. The DNA of the CDR3 is TGTGCCAGCAGCTTAGCGCTGGGGGACTACTACAATGAGCAGTTCTTC. Translating gives CASSLALGDYYNEQFF.

V usage is TRBV6-5 and J usage is TRBJ1-4; a weak D match, TRBD1 (6 bases). The length of the CDR3 is 15 residues. CDR1 and CDR2 (germline): MNHEY, SVGAGI. V was clipped by 6 bases and J by 7 bases, with 18 bases between them. CDR3 loop: CASRPTQGMGEKLFF. For the CDR3, the DNA is TGTGCCAGCAGGCCAACACAGGGAATGGGTGAAAAACTGTTTTTT.

The rearrangement uses TRBV28 and TRBJ1-5, with D unresolved. The CDR3 has 14 amino acids. V was shortened by 6 bases and J by 4 bases, with 13 bases between the two germline ends. Germline V gene lookup returns CDR1 MDHEN and CDR2 SYDVKM. The CDR3 region has the DNA TGTGCCAGCAGCAGTGGTTCCGCTAATCAGCCCCAGCATTTT. Translated, it gives CASSSGSANQPQHF.

The chain has TRBV7-9 and TRBJ2-6, with D possibly TRBD2 on 6 matching bases. V shed 2 bases and J shed 0 bases, with 17 bases lying between them. The CDR3 totals 19 residues. Per germline, CDR1 SEHNR and CDR2 FQNEAQ (reference sequence). CDR3 coding DNA: TGTGCCAGCAGCTTAAGAGTAGCGGAGGGTAGCTCTGGGGCCAACGTCCTGACTTTC. This sequence encodes CASSLRVAEGSSGANVLTF.

This clone was seen more than once but under ten times. The V call is TRBV20-1, the J call TRBJ2-5; D is perhaps TRBD1 (5 bases). CDR1 DFQATT and CDR2 SNEGSKA come from the germline V gene (reference sequence). The CDR3 loop spans 11 amino acids. Trimming took 3 bases from V and 4 from J, leaving 6 bases between them. CDR3 DNA: TGCAGTGCTAGTCAGGGAGAGACCCAGTACTTC. It yields the protein CSASQGETQYF.

The table lists this clone with a few counts. This chain joins TRBV2 and TRBJ2-2; D possibly corresponds to TRBD1 (5 bases). The CDR3 runs to 15 residues. From germline, CDR1 is SNHLY and CDR2 FYNNEI. Trimming removed 4 bases from V and 0 bases from J, with 9 bases in between. In DNA form, the CDR3 reads TGTGCCAGCAGTGTCCCCAGGGCGAACACCGGGGAGCTGTTTTTT. Protein sequence: CASSVPRANTGELFF.

V is TRBV7-9 and J is TRBJ1-1; 7 positions match TRBD1. CDR1 is SEHNR and CDR2 is FQNEAQ in the germline V gene (reference sequence). The CDR3 totals 16 residues. With V trimmed by 1 base and J by 5 bases, 10 bases remained unmatched. Written as DNA, the CDR3 is TGTGCCAGCAGCTTAGGGTCCAGGGGGGTTCAGACTGAAGCTTTCTTT. It yields the protein CASSLGSRGVQTEAFF.

This rearrangement joins TRBV18 to TRBJ1-5; 8 bases line up with TRBD1. The CDR3 covers 15 residues. The junction had 8 bases not matched to a gene; V was cut back by 3 bases and J by 7 bases. From germline, CDR1 is KGHSH and CDR2 LQKENI. Here the CDR3 reads CASSPLGTGRQPQHF. The CDR3 DNA reads TGTGCCAGCTCACCGCTCGGGACAGGTAGACAGCCCCAGCATTTT.

This clone was recorded a few times. The rearrangement links TRBV7-2 to TRBJ2-3; no firm D call. This CDR3 contains 16 residues. V was pared by 3 bases and J by 7 bases, with 20 bases between. Germline V lookup: CDR1 SGHTA, CDR2 FQGNSA. The CDR3 here is CASSFGVVMDLNTQYF. CDR3 sequence (DNA): TGTGCCAGCAGCTTCGGAGTGGTGATGGATTTAAATACGCAGTATTTT.

This clone was detected only a few times. The chain employs TRBV5-1 and TRBJ2-4; tentative D call: TRBD2 (6 bases). Per germline, CDR1 SGHRS and CDR2 YFSETQ. Trimming took 3 bases from V and 7 from J, leaving 14 bases between them. The CDR3 is 14 amino acids. CDR3 nucleotide sequence: TGCGCCAGCAGCTGGGGGGACCTAGGCAACATTCAGTACTTC. Translation: CASSWGDLGNIQYF.

The CDR3 loop reads CAWSYTGGQPQHF. CDR3 bases: TGTGCCTGGAGTTACACAGGGGGTCAGCCCCAGCATTTT. The chain combines TRBV30 with TRBJ1-5; 8 bases are shared with TRBD1. The CDR3 has 13 residues. The trim removed 2 bases at V and 6 bases at J, leaving 3 bases unmatched. The germline CDR1 and CDR2 sequences are GTSNPN and SVGIG (reference sequence).

This clone has only a few counts. The gene calls are TRBV29-1 and TRBJ1-2; D possibly corresponds to TRBD1 (5 bases). Deletions cut 4 bases from V and 4 bases from J, with 16 bases between. The germline gives CDR1 SQVTM, CDR2 ANQGSEA. The CDR3 totals 14 residues. As DNA, the CDR3 is TGCAGCGTTGTTATCCCTTCAGGGTTCTATGGCTACACCTTC. Its protein product is CSVVIPSGFYGYTF.

This clone was found a few times. The chain recombines TRBV14 with TRBJ2-1; tentatively, D is TRBD1 (7 bases). V was shortened by 2 bases and J by 4 bases, with 24 bases between the two germline ends. In germline, CDR1 is SGHDN, CDR2 FVKESK. The CDR3 length is 19 residues. The CDR3 region is CASSQTRRGVWDPYNEQFF. CDR3 DNA sequence: TGTGCCAGCAGCCAAACCCGCAGGGGGGTCTGGGACCCGTACAATGAGCAGTTCTTC.

The chain joins TRBV6-6 to TRBJ2-7, with TRBD1 identical over 7 bases. Germline V gene sequence: CDR1 MNHNY, CDR2 SVGAGI (reference sequence). V lost 6 bases, J lost 1 base, and 6 bases stayed unmatched. The CDR3 runs 14 residues. CDR3 coding DNA: TGTGCCAGCAGCCGACAGGGCCAATCCTACGAGCAGTACTTC. It is translated as CASSRQGQSYEQYF.

In regard to this clone: An end of the junction differs from the germline gene, which may be a read error. This same CDR3 is encoded by further DNA sequences in the sample. V is TRBV7-9 and J is TRBJ2-7, with a weak D call TRBD1 (6 bases). CDR1 is SEHNR, CDR2 FQNEAQ, per germline (reference sequence). CDR3 size: 14 residues. The CDR3 region is CASSLAQGTYEQYF. Written as DNA, the CDR3 is TGTGCTAGCAGCTTAGCACAGGGAACCTACGAGCAGTACTTC.

This clone was seen only a few times. The chain couples TRBV2 to TRBJ1-2, with 8 nucleotides matching TRBD1. The CDR3 spans 14 residues. Germline assignment: CDR1 SNHLY and CDR2 FYNNEI. J lost 7 bases, V lost 2 bases, and 6 bases had no gene match. Written as DNA, the CDR3 is TGTGCCAGCAGTGAACAGGGGGCTAGGGGTGGCTACACCTTC. This codes for CASSEQGARGGYTF.

This chain links TRBV6-5 with TRBJ2-5, with 9 bases that match TRBD1. The ends lost 2 bases at V and 5 bases at J; junction bases unmatched: 9. Looked up from germline, CDR1 is MNHEY and CDR2 is SVGAGI. The CDR3 totals 16 residues. CDR3 bases: TGTGCCAGCAGTTACGGGTCGCCGGGACAGGGTGAGACCCAGTACTTC. It is translated as CASSYGSPGQGETQYF.

V gene TRBV18 combines with J gene TRBJ2-7; 8 positions match TRBD2. The germline V gene has CDR1 KGHSH and CDR2 LQKENI. The CDR3 consists of 16 residues. V was clipped by 3 bases and J by 0 bases; unmatched bases: 7. The CDR3 here is CASSPQLAASSYEQYF. The CDR3, as DNA: TGTGCCAGCTCACCTCAACTAGCGGCTAGCTCCTACGAGCAGTACTTC.

This chain connects TRBV11-2 to TRBJ2-1, with D possibly being TRBD1 (5 bases). V lost 6 bases, J lost 6 bases, and 18 bases lay in between. Germline values: CDR1 SGHAT, CDR2 FQNNGV. The CDR3 runs 15 residues. CDR3 loop: CASRPTGARANEQFF. The CDR3 DNA sequence: TGTGCCAGCAGACCAACCGGCGCCAGGGCCAATGAGCAGTTCTTC.